This T cell receptor (beta chain) came from a study of beta chain features in type 1 diabetes. CDR3 size: 13 residues. Trimming cost V 0 bases and J 12 bases, with 12 bases left between them. CDR1 is LGHNA, CDR2 YSLEER, per germline. Sorted CD4+ subsets: naive, central memory, regulatory, stem cell-like memory (CD45RO/CCR7/CD25/CD127/CD95/CD27 panel). The entirety of the isolated RNA underwent reverse transcription, so expressed TCRB transcripts were sequenced. The assay was immunoSEQ multiplex PCR, and TCRdb's table has in-frame clones only and misses some. The sample includes around 500,000 clones, over 10% of them seen just once. This clone was observed a few times.

The V call is TRBV4-3, the J call TRBJ2-1; no definite D call. The sample taken for sequencing was naive CD4+ T cells from blood. This TCR was recovered from a young woman in good health. Here the CDR3 DNA reads TGCGCCAGCAGCCAAGATCTAACAGTACCGCAGTTCTTC. Protein product: CASSQDLTVPQFF.